This is a list of T cell receptor beta chains from one sample in a study of CD8 T cells in ankylosing spondylitis. TCRdb ran MiXCR on the 5' RACE reads and lists one entry per CDR3 protein. The sample consists of 8,500 to 9,000 distinct CDR3 sequences, around 4% of them appearing once. The source material was blood, either unsorted or a sorted T cell fraction (not recorded which). These receptor sequences come from a female donor with ankylosing spondylitis or in good health (not recorded which). Each CDR3 is given with its conserved first and last residue. The D gene is left open where the match is weak. A clone size is listed for some rows: how often the clone was seen (once, few, many), or a class if it is expanded.

.	TRBV9	medium-sized	TRBJ1-2	CASSVEAATWGDGYTF	TGTGCCAGCAGCGTAGAGGCAGCCACATGGGGGGATGGCTACACCTTC
TRBD1	TRBV9	many	TRBJ1-2	CASSGRTGEVNYGYTF	TGTGCCAGCAGCGGAAGGACAGGGGAAGTAAACTATGGCTACACCTTC
.	TRBV9	few	TRBJ2-1	CASSSQGASYNEQFF	TGTGCCAGCAGTTCACAGGGAGCCTCCTACAATGAGCAGTTCTTC
TRBD1	TRBV9	medium-sized	TRBJ2-2	CASSSRQGRNTGELFF	TGTGCCAGCAGCTCTCGACAGGGACGGAACACCGGGGAGCTGTTTTTT
.	TRBV9	many	TRBJ2-3	CASSAQGGGGTDTQYF	TGTGCCAGCAGCGCCCAGGGGGGAGGGGGCACAGATACGCAGTATTTT
TRBD1	TRBV9	.	TRBJ2-5	CASSMGQGKTQYF	TGTGCCAGCAGCATGGGACAGGGAAAGACCCAGTACTTC
TRBD1	TRBV9	many	TRBJ2-2	CASSAPGGKVNTGELFF	TGTGCCAGCAGCGCCCCAGGGGGCAAAGTAAACACCGGGGAGCTGTTTTTT
.	TRBV9	many	TRBJ2-7	CASTSPPYDEQYF	TGTGCCAGCACCAGTCCCCCCTACGACGAGCAGTACTTC
.	TRBV9	few	TRBJ2-6	CASSVSKTGANVLTF	TGTGCCAGCAGCGTGTCGAAGACTGGGGCCAACGTCCTGACTTTC
.	TRBV9	many	TRBJ1-2	CASSVELSGRHGYTF	TGTGCCAGCAGCGTAGAATTGTCGGGGCGGCACGGCTACACCTTC
.	TRBV9	.	TRBJ2-2	CASSAGTPGELFF	TGTGCCAGCAGCGCCGGGACCCCTGGGGAGCTGTTTTTT
.	TRBV9	many	TRBJ2-5	CASSGSGTAQETQYF	TGTGCCAGCAGCGGAAGCGGGACAGCACAAGAGACCCAGTACTTC
TRBD2	TRBV9	many	TRBJ2-1	CASSVPTSGKSPYNEQFF	TGTGCCAGCAGCGTACCAACTAGCGGGAAGTCACCCTACAATGAGCAGTTCTTC
TRBD1	TRBV9	.	TRBJ2-7	CASSEGTGNYEQYF	TGTGCCAGCAGCGAAGGGACAGGGAACTACGAGCAGTACTTC
.	TRBV9	.	TRBJ1-1	CASSPLRGQNTEAFF	TGTGCCAGCAGCCCTCTCCGGGGCCAGAACACTGAAGCTTTCTTT
.	TRBV9	many	TRBJ1-1	CASSALRGTNTEAFF	TGTGCCAGCAGCGCTCTAAGAGGGACGAACACTGAAGCTTTCTTT
.	TRBV9	.	TRBJ2-5	CASSSLGVQETQYF	TGTGCCAGCAGCTCCTTGGGGGTCCAAGAGACCCAGTACTTC
.	TRBV9	.	TRBJ1-4	CASSSGGGNEKLFF	TGTGCCAGCAGTTCGGGTGGAGGGAATGAAAAACTGTTTTTT
TRBD2	TRBV9	many	TRBJ2-5	CASSVGTSGGPQETQYF	TGTGCCAGCAGCGTAGGGACTAGCGGGGGGCCACAAGAGACCCAGTACTTC
.	TRBV9	.	TRBJ2-7	CASSLGLPGDEQYF	TGTGCCAGCAGCTTAGGACTTCCGGGGGACGAGCAGTACTTC
TRBD2	TRBV9	many	TRBJ2-5	CASSPKPGLADQETQYF	TGTGCCAGCAGCCCTAAGCCGGGACTAGCGGACCAAGAGACCCAGTACTTC
TRBD1	TRBV9	many	TRBJ2-6	CASSQDYYHRGSSGANVLTF	TGTGCCAGCAGCCAAGACTATTACCACAGGGGAAGCTCTGGGGCCAACGTCCTGACTTTC
.	TRBV9	many	TRBJ2-1	CASSSKRVLNGDEQFF	TGTGCCAGCAGCTCCAAGCGGGTTCTAAACGGGGATGAGCAGTTCTTC
TRBD2	TRBV9	.	TRBJ2-1	CASSVGRGEFNEQFF	TGTGCCAGCAGCGTAGGGCGGGGGGAATTCAATGAGCAGTTCTTC
TRBD1	TRBV9	many	TRBJ1-6	CASSPNRGLGVSPLHF	TGTGCCAGCAGCCCGAACAGGGGGCTTGGAGTGTCACCCCTCCACTTT
.	TRBV9	many	TRBJ2-1	CASSPGGLEKLTSSYNEQFF	TGTGCCAGCAGCCCAGGGGGACTAGAGAAACTTACGAGCTCCTACAATGAGCAGTTCTTC
TRBD2	TRBV9	.	TRBJ2-1	CASSSEGGGAGNEQFF	TGTGCCAGCAGCTCAGAAGGCGGGGGGGCCGGGAATGAGCAGTTCTTC
TRBD2	TRBV9	medium-sized	TRBJ2-2	CASSFSSSGGATGELFF	TGTGCCAGCAGCTTCAGCTCTAGCGGGGGGGCGACCGGGGAGCTGTTTTTT
.	TRBV9	many	TRBJ2-7	CASSPRPIQGTSYEQYF	TGTGCCAGCAGCCCCCGCCCCATCCAGGGGACATCCTACGAGCAGTACTTC
TRBD1	TRBV9	few	TRBJ2-2	CASSVGDRGYHGELFF	TGTGCCAGCAGCGTAGGGGACAGGGGGTATCACGGGGAGCTGTTTTTT
.	TRBV9	many	TRBJ1-1	CASSVGRRGGTEAFF	TGTGCCAGCAGCGTAGGAAGGCGAGGCGGCACTGAAGCTTTCTTT
.	TRBV9	many	TRBJ1-1	CASSVGTAMNTEAFF	TGTGCCAGCAGCGTAGGGACAGCCATGAACACTGAAGCTTTCTTT
TRBD2	TRBV9	many	TRBJ2-3	CASSGSGGPERTDTQYF	TGTGCCAGCAGCGGTAGCGGGGGGCCCGAACGCACAGATACGCAGTATTTT
TRBD1	TRBV9	many	TRBJ2-7	CASGTGTGAYEQYF	TGTGCCAGCGGGACCGGGACAGGGGCCTACGAGCAGTACTTC
.	TRBV9	many	TRBJ2-5	CASSVGGGAPQETQYF	TGTGCCAGCAGCGTAGGTGGAGGGGCCCCCCAAGAGACCCAGTACTTC
.	TRBV9	many	TRBJ2-7	CASSVRDGSYEQYF	TGTGCCAGCAGCGTCCGGGACGGATCCTACGAGCAGTACTTC
TRBD1	TRBV9	many	TRBJ1-2	CASSVTPGQRNYGYTF	TGTGCCAGCAGCGTAACACCGGGACAGCGCAACTATGGCTACACCTTC
.	TRBV9	many	TRBJ2-5	CASSVEAGLQETQYF	TGTGCCAGCAGCGTAGAAGCAGGCCTCCAAGAGACCCAGTACTTC
TRBD1	TRBV9	many	TRBJ1-5	CASSVGQGGQPQHF	TGTGCCAGCAGCGTGGGACAGGGAGGTCAGCCCCAGCATTTT
TRBD2	TRBV9	medium-sized	TRBJ2-3	CASSGSGGTTDTQYF	TGTGCCAGCAGCGGTAGCGGGGGGACCACAGATACGCAGTATTTT
TRBD2	TRBV9	.	TRBJ2-3	CASSVDRLAGLGTDTQYF	TGTGCCAGCAGCGTAGATCGGCTAGCGGGGCTTGGGACAGATACGCAGTATTTT
.	TRBV9	many	TRBJ2-1	CASSTGRSSSYNEQFF	TGTGCCAGCAGCACCGGACGTTCGAGCTCCTACAATGAGCAGTTCTTC
.	TRBV9	medium-sized	TRBJ1-3	CASKGTGNTIYF	TGTGCCAGCAAGGGCACTGGAAACACCATATATTTT
.	TRBV9	many	TRBJ2-3	CASSVAVADPTQYF	TGTGCCAGCAGCGTAGCGGTAGCGGACCCCACGCAGTATTTT
.	TRBV9	many	TRBJ1-1	CASSVGAGNTEAFF	TGTGCCAGCAGCGTAGGTGCTGGGAACACTGAAGCTTTCTTT
.	TRBV9	.	TRBJ2-7	CASSGGDSSSLLYF	TGTGCCAGCAGCGGAGGGGACTCCTCCTCTCTGCTGTACTTC
.	TRBV9	.	TRBJ1-2	CASSVGGPGLPTF	TGTGCCAGCAGCGTAGGGGGACCGGGACTTCCCACCTTC
.	TRBV9	many	TRBJ1-3	CASSATGHSGNTIYF	TGTGCCAGCAGCGCTACGGGACACTCTGGAAACACCATATATTTT
.	TRBV24-1	medium-sized	TRBJ1-2	CATSESGVGLGYTF	TGTGCCACCAGTGAAAGCGGGGTAGGGTTAGGCTACACCTTC
TRBD2	TRBV9	many	TRBJ2-1	CASSSSGGTYNEQFF	TGTGCCAGCAGCTCTAGCGGGGGGACCTACAATGAGCAGTTCTTC